The text below deals with one T cell receptor beta chain. A junction boundary mismatches the germline segment, possibly from a read error. An even split of each subset's genomic DNA across several immunoSEQ plates was performed. Method: immunoSEQ multiplex PCR; TCRdb's copy keeps in-frame clones and lacks some. This sample has some 530,000 clones, with 81% found just once. The data were obtained in a study of shared clonotypes between healthy human individuals. The sequenced sample was PBMCs. The clonotype comes from a woman between 35 and 50 years old in good health. Some clones in this sample may be carry-over from other donors' samples.

This CDR3 is CASNLTSGSPDTQYF. The CDR3, as DNA: TGTGCCAGCAACTTAACTAGCGGGAGTCCAGATACGCAGTACTTT. The genes are TRBV7-2 and TRBJ2-3; 11 nucleotides match TRBD2. The CDR3 is 15 residues long. CDR1 is SGHTA and CDR2 is FQGNSA in the germline V gene.